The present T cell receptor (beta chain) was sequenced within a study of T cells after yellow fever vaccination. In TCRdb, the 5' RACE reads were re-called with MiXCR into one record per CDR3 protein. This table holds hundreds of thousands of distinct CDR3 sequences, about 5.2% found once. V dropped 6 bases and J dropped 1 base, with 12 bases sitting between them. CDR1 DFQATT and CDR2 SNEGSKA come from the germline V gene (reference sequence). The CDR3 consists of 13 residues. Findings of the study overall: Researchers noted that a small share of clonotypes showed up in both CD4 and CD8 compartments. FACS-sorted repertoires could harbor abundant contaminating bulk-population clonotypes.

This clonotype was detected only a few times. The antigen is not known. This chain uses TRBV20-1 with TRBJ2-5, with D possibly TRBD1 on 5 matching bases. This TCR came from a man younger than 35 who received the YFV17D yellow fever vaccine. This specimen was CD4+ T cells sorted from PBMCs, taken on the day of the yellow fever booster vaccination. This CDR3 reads CSAIPGIQETQYF. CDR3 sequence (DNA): TGCAGTGCCATTCCAGGGATCCAAGAGACCCAGTACTTC.